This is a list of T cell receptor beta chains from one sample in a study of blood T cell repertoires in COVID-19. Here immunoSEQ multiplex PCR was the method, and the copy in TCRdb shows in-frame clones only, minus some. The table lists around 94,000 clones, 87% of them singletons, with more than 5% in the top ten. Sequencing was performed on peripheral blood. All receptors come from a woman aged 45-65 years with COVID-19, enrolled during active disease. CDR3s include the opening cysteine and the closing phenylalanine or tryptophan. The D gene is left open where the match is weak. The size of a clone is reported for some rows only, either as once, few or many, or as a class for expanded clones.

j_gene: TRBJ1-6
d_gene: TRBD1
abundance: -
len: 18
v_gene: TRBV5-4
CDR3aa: CASSEDRVKSSYNSPLHF
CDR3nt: TGTGCCAGCAGCGAGGACAGGGTGAAATCCTCCTATAATTCACCCCTCCACTTT

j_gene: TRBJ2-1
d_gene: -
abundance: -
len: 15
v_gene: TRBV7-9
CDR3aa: CASSPRGPEYNEQFF
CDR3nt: TGTGCCAGCAGCCCCAGGGGCCCGGAATACAATGAGCAGTTCTTC

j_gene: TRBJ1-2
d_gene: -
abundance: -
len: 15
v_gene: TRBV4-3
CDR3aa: CASSQDTRESRGYTF
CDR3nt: TGCGCCAGCAGCCAAGATACCAGGGAATCCAGGGGCTACACCTTC

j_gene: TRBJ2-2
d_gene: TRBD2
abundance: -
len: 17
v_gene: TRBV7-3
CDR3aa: CASSELAGGSNTGELFF
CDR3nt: TGTGCCAGCAGCGAGCTAGCGGGGGGTTCGAACACCGGGGAGCTGTTTTTT

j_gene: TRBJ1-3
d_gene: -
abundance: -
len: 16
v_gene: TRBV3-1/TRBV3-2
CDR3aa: CASSQGQVSWGNTIYF
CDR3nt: TGTGCCAGCAGCCAAGGGCAGGTCTCTTGGGGAAACACCATATATTTT

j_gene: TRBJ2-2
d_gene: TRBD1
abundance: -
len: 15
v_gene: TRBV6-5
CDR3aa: CASWGQLTNTGELFF
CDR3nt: TGTGCCAGCTGGGGACAGTTAACGAACACCGGGGAGCTGTTTTTT

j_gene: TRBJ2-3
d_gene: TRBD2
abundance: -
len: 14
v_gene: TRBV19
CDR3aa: CASSYRGGTDTQYF
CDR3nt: TGTGCCAGTAGTTACCGGGGGGGCACAGATACGCAGTATTTT

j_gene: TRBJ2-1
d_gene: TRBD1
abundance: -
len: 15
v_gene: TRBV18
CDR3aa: CASSPGTGDHNEQFF
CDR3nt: TGTGCCAGCTCACCAGGGACAGGGGACCACAATGAGCAGTTCTTC

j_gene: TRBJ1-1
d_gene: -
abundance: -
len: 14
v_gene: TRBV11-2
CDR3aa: CASSLVGHNTEAFF
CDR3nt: TGTGCCAGCAGCTTAGTGGGACATAACACTGAAGCTTTCTTT

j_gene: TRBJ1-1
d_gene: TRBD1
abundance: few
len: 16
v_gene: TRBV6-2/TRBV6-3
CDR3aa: CASSPTGQGGDTEAFF
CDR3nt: TGTGCCAGCAGTCCCACCGGACAGGGTGGGGACACTGAAGCTTTCTTT

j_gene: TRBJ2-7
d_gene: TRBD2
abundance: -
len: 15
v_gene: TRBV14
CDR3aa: CASSQAGTSGYEQYF
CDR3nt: TGTGCCAGCAGTCAAGCCGGGACTAGCGGGTACGAGCAGTACTTC

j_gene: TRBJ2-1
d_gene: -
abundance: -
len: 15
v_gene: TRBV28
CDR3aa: CASSFIGSTYNEQFF
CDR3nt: TGTGCCAGCAGTTTTATCGGGTCGACCTACAATGAGCAGTTCTTC

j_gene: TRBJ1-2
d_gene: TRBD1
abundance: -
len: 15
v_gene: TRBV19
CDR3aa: CASSIDPLTGVGYTF
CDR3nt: TGTGCCAGTAGTATAGATCCCTTGACAGGGGTCGGCTACACCTTC

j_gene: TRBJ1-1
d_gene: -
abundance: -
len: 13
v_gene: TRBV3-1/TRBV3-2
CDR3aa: CASSRSSSTEAFF
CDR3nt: TGTGCCAGCAGCCGGTCATCCAGCACTGAAGCTTTCTTT

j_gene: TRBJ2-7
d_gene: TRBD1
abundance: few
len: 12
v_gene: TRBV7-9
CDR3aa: CASSPGGYEQYF
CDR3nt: TGTGCCAGCAGCCCAGGGGGATACGAGCAGTACTTC

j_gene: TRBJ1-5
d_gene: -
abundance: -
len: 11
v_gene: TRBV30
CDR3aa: CAWGLDQPQHF
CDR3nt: TGTGCCTGGGGGTTAGATCAGCCCCAGCATTTT

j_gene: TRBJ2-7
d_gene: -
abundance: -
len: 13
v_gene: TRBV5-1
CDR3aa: CASRQPPGYEQYF
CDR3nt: TGCGCCAGCAGACAGCCCCCCGGCTACGAGCAGTACTTC

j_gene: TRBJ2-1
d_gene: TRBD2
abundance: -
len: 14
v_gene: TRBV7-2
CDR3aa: CASSLDGLANEQFF
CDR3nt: TGTGCCAGCAGCTTAGACGGACTAGCGAATGAGCAGTTCTTC

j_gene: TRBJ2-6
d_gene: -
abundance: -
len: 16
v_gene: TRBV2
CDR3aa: CASNRRAGPGANVLTF
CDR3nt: TGTGCCAGCAATCGGCGAGCAGGGCCTGGGGCCAACGTCCTGACTTTC

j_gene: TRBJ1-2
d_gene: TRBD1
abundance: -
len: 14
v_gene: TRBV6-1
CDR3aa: CASSDGTGVNGYTF
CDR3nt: TGTGCCAGCAGTGACGGGACAGGGGTGAACGGCTACACCTTC

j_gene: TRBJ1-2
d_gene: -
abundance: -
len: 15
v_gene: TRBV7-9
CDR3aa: CASSLPGANNYGYTF
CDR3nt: TGTGCCAGCAGCTTACCAGGGGCAAATAACTATGGCTACACCTTC

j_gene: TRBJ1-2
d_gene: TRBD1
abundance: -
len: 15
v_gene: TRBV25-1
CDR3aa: CASSDPGQGNYGYTF
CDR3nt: TGTGCCAGCAGTGATCCGGGACAGGGGAACTATGGCTACACCTTC

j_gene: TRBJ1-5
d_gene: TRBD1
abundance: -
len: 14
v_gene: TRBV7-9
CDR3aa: CASSATGANQPQHF
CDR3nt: TGTGCCAGCAGCGCTACAGGGGCGAATCAGCCCCAGCATTTT

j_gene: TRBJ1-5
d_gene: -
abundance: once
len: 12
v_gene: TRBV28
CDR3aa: CASSSGGQPQHF
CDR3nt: TGTGCCAGCAGCTCGGGAGGCCAGCCCCAGCATTTT

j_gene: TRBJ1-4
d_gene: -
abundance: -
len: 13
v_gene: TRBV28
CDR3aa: CASSSGVREKLFF
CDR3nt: TGTGCCAGCAGTTCAGGGGTCCGTGAAAAACTGTTTTTT

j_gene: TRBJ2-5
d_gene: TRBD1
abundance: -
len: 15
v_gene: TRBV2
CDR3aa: CASSESSGGVETQYF
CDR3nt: TGTGCCAGCAGTGAAAGTTCAGGGGGCGTAGAGACCCAGTACTTC

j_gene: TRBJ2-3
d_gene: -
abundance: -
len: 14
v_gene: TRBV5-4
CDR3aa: CASRLRGGTDTQYF
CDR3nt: TGTGCCAGCAGACTTAGGGGCGGCACAGATACGCAGTATTTT

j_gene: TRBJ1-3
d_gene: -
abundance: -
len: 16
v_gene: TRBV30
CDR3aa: CAWSPGKVGPGNTIYF
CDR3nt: TGTGCCTGGAGTCCAGGGAAGGTGGGGCCTGGAAACACCATATATTTT

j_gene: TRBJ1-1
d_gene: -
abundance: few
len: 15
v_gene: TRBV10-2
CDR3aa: CASSDGYDGNTEAFF
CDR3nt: TGCGCCAGCAGTGACGGGTACGATGGGAACACTGAAGCTTTCTTT

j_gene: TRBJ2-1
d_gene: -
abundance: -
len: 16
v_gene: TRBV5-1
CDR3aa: CASSPGVAVSYNEQFF
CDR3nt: TGCGCCAGCAGCCCCGGAGTAGCGGTTTCCTACAATGAGCAGTTCTTC

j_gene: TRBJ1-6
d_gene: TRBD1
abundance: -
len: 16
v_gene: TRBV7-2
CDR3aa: CASSFQWDSRNSPLHF
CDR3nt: TGTGCCAGCAGCTTTCAGTGGGACAGCAGGAATTCACCCCTCCACTTT